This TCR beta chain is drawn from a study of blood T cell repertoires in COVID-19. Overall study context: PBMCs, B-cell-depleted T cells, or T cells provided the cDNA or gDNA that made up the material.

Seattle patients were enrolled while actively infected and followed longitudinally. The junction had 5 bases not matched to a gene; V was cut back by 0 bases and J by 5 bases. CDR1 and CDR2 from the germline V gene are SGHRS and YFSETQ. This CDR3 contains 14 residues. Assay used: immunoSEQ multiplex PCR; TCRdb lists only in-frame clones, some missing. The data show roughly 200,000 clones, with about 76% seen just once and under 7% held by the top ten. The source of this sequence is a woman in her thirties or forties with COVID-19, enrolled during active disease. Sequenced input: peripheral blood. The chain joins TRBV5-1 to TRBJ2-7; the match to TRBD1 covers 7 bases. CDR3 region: CASSLDRGTDEQYF. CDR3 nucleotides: TGCGCCAGCAGCTTGGACAGGGGTACGGACGAGCAGTACTTC.